The rows below give T cell receptor beta chains drawn from one sample of a study of CD8 T cells in Susac syndrome. TCRdb re-analysed the immunoSEQ multiplex PCR reads in MiXCR, keeping a single row per CDR3 protein. The repertoire holds around 230,000 distinct CDR3 sequences, approximately 95% seen once, with 0.095% in the top ten. Specimen: CD4+ T cells from PBMCs. The receptors shown here come from a human donor with multiple sclerosis. CDR3s include the opening cysteine and the closing phenylalanine or tryptophan. D genes are given only for firm matches. Size values are once, few and many counts, or a class for expanded clones, and some rows have none.

clone size,V gene,J gene,D gene,CDR3 DNA,CDR3 protein
once,TRBV20-1,TRBJ2-3,NA,TGCAGTGCTAGACCGACCGGGATGGGAACGCAGTATTTT,CSARPTGMGTQYF
NA,TRBV4-1,TRBJ1-2,NA,TGCGCCAGCAGCGGCCAGGAGGGCTATGGCTACACCTTC,CASSGQEGYGYTF
NA,TRBV3-1,TRBJ2-1,TRBD2,TGTGCCAGCAGCCAACCCTCGGGACTAGCGGGAGAAGATGAGCAGTTCTTC,CASSQPSGLAGEDEQFF
NA,TRBV12-3/TRBV12-4,TRBJ1-1,NA,TGTGCCAGCAGTTTAAACATTAAAAATGAAGCTTTCTTT,CASSLNIKNEAFF
NA,TRBV9,TRBJ2-1,TRBD1,TGTGCCAGCAGCGCCGGGACAGGGGGCAATGAGCAGTTCTTC,CASSAGTGGNEQFF
NA,TRBV29-1,TRBJ2-2,NA,TGCAGCGTTGTTCGGGGCACCGGGGAGCTGTTTTTT,CSVVRGTGELFF
NA,TRBV29-1,TRBJ2-7,NA,TGCAGCGTCTATAACAGGGACGAGCAGTACTTC,CSVYNRDEQYF
once,TRBV30,TRBJ1-5,NA,TGTGCCTGGAGTGTACCCAGGGAAGGAGGCAATCAGCCCCAGCATTTT,CAWSVPREGGNQPQHF
NA,TRBV5-1,TRBJ2-3,NA,TGCGCCAGCAGCAAGGACACAGATACGCAGTATTTT,CASSKDTDTQYF
NA,TRBV7-3,TRBJ2-1,NA,TGTGCCAGCAGCTTAGCCTCCGCCGGTGAGCAGTTCTTC,CASSLASAGEQFF
NA,TRBV29-1,TRBJ1-1,NA,TGCAGCGTTGCGGGACGGAACACTGAAGCTTTCTTT,CSVAGRNTEAFF
NA,TRBV29-1,TRBJ2-7,NA,TGCAGCGCCCGGGCCCGCAACTCCTACGAGCAGTACTTC,CSARARNSYEQYF
NA,TRBV12-3/TRBV12-4,TRBJ2-1,TRBD2,TGTGCCAGCAGTCCCTGGTATAGCGGGAGGGCAAAGAGCTCCTACAATGAGCAGTTCTTC,CASSPWYSGRAKSSYNEQFF
NA,TRBV3-1,TRBJ1-5,NA,TGTGCCAGCAGCCAGACCGCCGTCAGCAATCAGCCCCAGCATTTT,CASSQTAVSNQPQHF
NA,TRBV2,TRBJ2-1,TRBD2,TGTGCCAGCAGTGATTTATTAGCGGGGGGTAAAAATGAGCAGTTCTTC,CASSDLLAGGKNEQFF
NA,TRBV19,TRBJ2-5,TRBD2,TGTGCCAGTAGGAAGAGCGGGGTGGTAACCCAGTACTTC,CASRKSGVVTQYF
NA,TRBV30,TRBJ1-2,TRBD1,TGTGCCTGGAGTCAGGACAGGCATAACTATGGCTACACCTTC,CAWSQDRHNYGYTF
NA,TRBV2,TRBJ2-4,TRBD2,TGTGCCAGCAGTGAAACGGGGGGAAAGGCCAAAAACATTCAGTACTTC,CASSETGGKAKNIQYF
once,TRBV3-1,TRBJ2-2,NA,TGTGCCAGCAGAGGCGTCCTGTTCGGGGAGCTGTTTTTT,CASRGVLFGELFF
NA,TRBV5-1,TRBJ1-4,NA,TGCGCCAGCAGCTTGTATCCGGGCGAAAAACTGTTTTTT,CASSLYPGEKLFF
NA,TRBV3-1,TRBJ1-2,NA,TGTGCCAGCAGCTATGACAGAAACTATGGCTACACCTTC,CASSYDRNYGYTF
NA,TRBV30,TRBJ1-1,NA,TGTGCCTGTAGGGTGAACACTGAAGCTTTCTTT,CACRVNTEAFF
NA,TRBV12-3/TRBV12-4,TRBJ2-5,TRBD2,TGTGCCAGCAGTCAAACTAGCGGGCGGTGGGAGACCCAGTACTTC,CASSQTSGRWETQYF
NA,TRBV2,TRBJ2-4,NA,TGTGCCAGCAGTGAACGGGGCCTTATAAACATTCAGTACTTC,CASSERGLINIQYF
NA,TRBV5-1,TRBJ2-5,TRBD2,TGCGCCAGCAGCCCCCGACTAGCGGGAGGGTACCAAGAGACCCAGTACTTC,CASSPRLAGGYQETQYF
NA,TRBV2,TRBJ1-1,NA,TGTGCCAGCAGTGAGGGCGGCAAGCGCACTGAAGCTTTCTTT,CASSEGGKRTEAFF
NA,TRBV30,TRBJ1-2,NA,TGTGCCTGCCCCGCGTCTAACTATGGCTACACCTTC,CACPASNYGYTF
once,TRBV29-1,TRBJ2-1,NA,TGCAGCGTTGAAGAGGATTGGGGGGTAAATGAGCAGTTCTTC,CSVEEDWGVNEQFF
NA,TRBV29-1,TRBJ2-7,TRBD2,TGCAGCGTTGCCTTCCAAGCTAGCGGGAGGGTCAACGAGCAGTACTTC,CSVAFQASGRVNEQYF
once,TRBV4-1,TRBJ1-6,NA,TGCGCCAGCAGCCAAGACGGGGGAGGTGCTGGTTCACCCCTCCACTTT,CASSQDGGGAGSPLHF
NA,TRBV12-3/TRBV12-4,TRBJ1-2,TRBD1,TGTGCCAGCAGAGGGACAGGGGGTCGCGGCTACACCTTC,CASRGTGGRGYTF
NA,TRBV29-1,TRBJ2-1,NA,TGCAGCGTTCGTACAGGTAACTACAATGAGCAGTTCTTC,CSVRTGNYNEQFF
NA,TRBV20-1,TRBJ2-5,TRBD2,TGCAGTGCATCCCTAGCGGGGACCTACCAAGAGACCCAGTACTTC,CSASLAGTYQETQYF
NA,TRBV29-1,TRBJ2-1,NA,TGCAGCGTCCCCCAGGGTCCCCTTTACAATGAGCAGTTCTTC,CSVPQGPLYNEQFF
NA,TRBV5-1,TRBJ2-7,TRBD2,TGCGCCAGCAGCTTGGGGCGTCCTAGCGGGAGCTACGAGCAGTACTTC,CASSLGRPSGSYEQYF
NA,TRBV5-1,TRBJ2-1,NA,TGCGCCAGCAGCTTGGAAGGGACCTACAATGAGCAGTTCTTC,CASSLEGTYNEQFF
NA,TRBV12-3/TRBV12-4,TRBJ2-3,NA,TGTGCCAGCAGTCCTGGGGCCACGCAGTATTTT,CASSPGATQYF
NA,TRBV29-1,TRBJ1-2,NA,TGCAGCGCCGACAGGCCCCCATCTAACTATGGCTACACCTTC,CSADRPPSNYGYTF
NA,TRBV5-1,TRBJ2-1,TRBD2,TGCGCCAGCAGCTTGGGGGAGGGCTCCTACAATGAGCAGTTCTTC,CASSLGEGSYNEQFF
NA,TRBV5-4,TRBJ2-7,NA,TGTGCCAGCAGCTTGAGCCTCGACTCCTACGAGCAGTACTTC,CASSLSLDSYEQYF
NA,TRBV6-9,TRBJ1-6,TRBD1,TGTGCCAGCAGTTATCGGGACAGTTATTCACCCCTCCACTTT,CASSYRDSYSPLHF
NA,TRBV24-1,TRBJ2-1,NA,TGTGCCACCAGTGATTGGGCGGGAAATGAGCAGTTCTTC,CATSDWAGNEQFF
NA,TRBV20-1,TRBJ2-7,NA,TGCAGTGCTAGAGTAACTTTGAGCTCCTACGAGCAGTACTTC,CSARVTLSSYEQYF
NA,TRBV12-3/TRBV12-4,TRBJ2-1,NA,TGTGCCAGCAGTTTAGCGCTAGGGGGAATCTCCTACAATGAGCAGTTCTTC,CASSLALGGISYNEQFF
NA,TRBV3-1,TRBJ1-3,NA,TGTGCCAGCAGCCAAGTTCGGGGTGGTGGAAACACCATATATTTT,CASSQVRGGGNTIYF
NA,TRBV29-1,TRBJ1-1,NA,TGCAGCGTTGGGGGCCCGGGCCAGAACACTGAAGCTTTCTTT,CSVGGPGQNTEAFF
NA,TRBV4-1,TRBJ1-2,NA,TGCGCCAGCAGCCAGGATTTAACGGGACAAGTCATCTATGGCTACACCTTC,CASSQDLTGQVIYGYTF
NA,TRBV20-1,TRBJ1-1,NA,TGCAGTGCTAGAGATGGAGTGGGACAACACTTTGAAGCTTTCTTT,CSARDGVGQHFEAFF
once,TRBV29-1,TRBJ1-1,TRBD1,TGCAGCGTTTCGGACAGGGTTATAACTGAAGCTTTCTTT,CSVSDRVITEAFF
NA,TRBV12-3/TRBV12-4,TRBJ2-1,TRBD2,TGTGCCAGCAGTTCCCGACTAGCCTCCTACAATGAGCAGTTCTTC,CASSSRLASYNEQFF
NA,TRBV7-9,TRBJ2-4,NA,TGTGCCAGCAGCCCCCGGCCCCGGGCCCTTCAGTACTTC,CASSPRPRALQYF
NA,TRBV28,TRBJ2-7,NA,TGTGCCAGCAAGGCGGCCCTCTTGGGGGTGGGTGAGCAGTACTTC,CASKAALLGVGEQYF
NA,TRBV12-3/TRBV12-4,TRBJ2-7,TRBD2,TGTGCCAGCAGCCCCCGCGGGGGGGACTCCTACGAGCAGTACTTC,CASSPRGGDSYEQYF